Shown below are 12 T cell receptor beta chains from a single sample sequenced in a study of blood T cell repertoires in COVID-19. The repertoire was sequenced with immunoSEQ multiplex PCR; TCRdb's copy has only in-frame clones and lacks some. The sample has approximately 220,000 clones; approximately 84% are singletons. What was sequenced was peripheral blood. Source of these receptors: a man aged 45-60 years who had recovered from COVID-19.

The chain joins TRBV21-1 to TRBJ1-5. TRBV21-1 is reported as a pseudogene. CDR3 length: 11 residues. The CDR3 loop reads CAPRCNQPQHF. The DNA of the CDR3 is TGTGCCCCCCGGTGCAATCAGCCCCAGCATTTT.

The rearrangement uses TRBV2 and TRBJ2-2; D uncertain. The CDR3 totals 13 residues. Germline V lookup: CDR1 SNHLY, CDR2 FYNNEI. Trimming left V 6 bases short and J 1 base short, with 6 bases between. CDR3 bases: TGTGCCAGCAGGATACAGAACACCGGGGAGCTGTTTTTT. Amino acids: CASRIQNTGELFF.

The chain recombines TRBV28 with TRBJ2-5; a possible D gene is TRBD2 (5 bases). Trimming cost V 6 bases and J 7 bases, with 18 bases left between them. Germline V gene data show CDR1 as MDHEN and CDR2 as SYDVKM. The CDR3 length is 14 residues. In DNA, the CDR3 is TGTGCCAGCAGACCAACCGGGGAGTTGGGGACCCAGTACTTC. Translation gives CASRPTGELGTQYF. The complete variable domain, with remaining parts taken from reference TRBV28 and TRBJ2-5, reads DVKVTQSSRYLVKRTGEKVFLECVQDMDHENMFWYRQDPGLGLRLIYFSYDVKMKEKGDIPEGYSVSREKKERFSLILESASTNQTSMYLCASRPTGELGTQYFGPGTRLLVL.

The chain recombines TRBV4-2 with TRBJ2-6, with 9 bases fitting TRBD1. Germline assignment: CDR1 LGHNA and CDR2 YNFKEQ. V shed 0 bases and J 0 bases; nucleotides not matched to a gene: 3. The CDR3 sequence is 18 residues long. CDR3 region: CASSQDMTGGSGANVLTF. CDR3 DNA: TGTGCCAGCAGCCAAGACATGACAGGGGGCTCTGGGGCCAACGTCCTGACTTTC.

The rearrangement uses TRBV27 and TRBJ1-1; D is ambiguous. There are 13 residues in the CDR3. Trimming cost V 3 bases and J 6 bases, with 11 bases left between them. Germline lookup yields CDR1 MNHEY and CDR2 SMNVEV (reference sequence). The DNA of the CDR3 is TGTGCCAGCAGTTTTGGTTGGGCCTCTGAAGCTTTCTTT. Its translation is CASSFGWASEAFF.

The count of this clone is one. The chain joins TRBV2 to TRBJ1-1; D gene unclear. The CDR3 consists of 14 residues. With 2 bases removed from V and 4 bases from J, the gap between germline ends came to 11 bases. From germline, CDR1 is SNHLY and CDR2 FYNNEI. The CDR3 here is CASSEIGEGTEAFF. The CDR3 nucleotides read TGTGCCAGCAGTGAAATCGGGGAGGGCACTGAAGCTTTCTTT.

This clone was counted a single time. This chain uses TRBV6-5 with TRBJ2-2; D is possibly TRBD2 (5 bases). Germline loops: CDR1 MNHEY, CDR2 SVGAGI. The CDR3 is 15 amino acids. V lost 2 bases to trimming and J lost 1 base, with 8 bases between them. This chain's CDR3 is CASSYRRENTGELFF. In nucleotides, the CDR3 is TGTGCCAGCAGTTACCGACGGGAGAACACCGGGGAGCTGTTTTTT.

The chain's CDR3 is CASSPPEGVSGYTF. In nucleotides, the CDR3 is TGTGCCAGCTCACCACCCGAGGGGGTTAGCGGCTACACCTTC. J is TRBJ1-2 and V is TRBV18, with D possibly matching TRBD1 (6 bases). Germline values: CDR1 KGHSH, CDR2 LQKENI. V lost 0 bases, J lost 8 bases, and 13 bases lay in between. The CDR3 covers 14 residues.

The chain recombines TRBV7-8 with TRBJ2-7; the match to TRBD1 covers 11 bases. The CDR3 has 14 amino acids. V lost 9 bases, J lost 7 bases, and 11 bases stayed unmatched. Germline lookup yields CDR1 SGHVS and CDR2 FQNEAQ. The CDR3 region is CASSKGQGAREQYF. The DNA for the CDR3 is TGTGCCAGTTCCAAAGGACAGGGGGCGCGTGAGCAGTACTTC.

The V gene is TRBV28, the J gene TRBJ1-1; D might be TRBD1 (6 bases). Trimming removed 1 base from V and 1 base from J, with 10 bases in between. Germline V gene data show CDR1 as MDHEN and CDR2 as SYDVKM. There are 15 residues in the CDR3. Here the CDR3 DNA reads TGTGCCAGCAGTTTATCCGGGACACGGAACACTGAAGCTTTCTTT. It is translated as CASSLSGTRNTEAFF.

The rearrangement uses TRBV30 and TRBJ1-3; D ambiguous. The CDR3 sequence is 12 residues long. In germline, CDR1 is GTSNPN, CDR2 SVGIG (reference sequence). The V and J ends lost 4 bases and 0 bases respectively, with 4 bases between them. The CDR3, as DNA: TGTGCCTGGACCCGCTCTGGAAACACCATATATTTT. Its protein product is CAWTRSGNTIYF.

This clone appeared once. V usage is TRBV6-4 and J usage is TRBJ2-1; 14 bases map to TRBD2. V dropped 3 bases and J dropped 1; count of bases not matched to a gene: 8. The germline CDR1 and CDR2 sequences are MRHNA and SNTAGT. The CDR3 runs to 19 residues. The CDR3, as DNA: TGTGCCAGCAGTGAAGTGGGACTAGCGGGAGTTATATCCTACAATGAGCAGTTCTTC. This translates into CASSEVGLAGVISYNEQFF.